The subject of this entry is one T cell receptor (beta chain). Its specificity is not known. The data stem from a study of shared clonotypes between healthy human individuals. Study conclusions and caveats: Sorted-subset samples were not fully sequenced, rarefaction indicated. Generation of non-shared clonotypes was less probable than generation of clonotypes shared by all four donors.

It was 200 ng DNA, 31,000 or so T cell genomes, that sorted-subset replicate PCRs used. Assay used: immunoSEQ multiplex PCR; TCRdb lists only in-frame clones, some missing. The profile shows 2 million to 3 million clones, over 85% of them singletons. CD45RA+ naive and CD45RA-negative memory subsets were separated from CD4+ cells. The material sequenced was naive CD4+ T cells from PBMCs. Documented subset: CD45RA+ positively selected. This receptor was taken from a man aged 18 to 35 in good health. Some clones in this sample may be carry-over from other donors' samples.

The CDR3 sequence is CASSFEGAVYNEQFF. CDR3 DNA: TGTGCCAGCAGCTTCGAGGGGGCGGTCTACAATGAGCAGTTCTTC. This chain links TRBV7-2 with TRBJ2-1, with TRBD1 identical over 7 bases. Losses at the gene ends were 3 bases for V and 3 bases for J; bases not matched to a gene: 5. The CDR3 is 15 residues long. The V gene's germline CDR1 is SGHTA and CDR2 FQGNSA.